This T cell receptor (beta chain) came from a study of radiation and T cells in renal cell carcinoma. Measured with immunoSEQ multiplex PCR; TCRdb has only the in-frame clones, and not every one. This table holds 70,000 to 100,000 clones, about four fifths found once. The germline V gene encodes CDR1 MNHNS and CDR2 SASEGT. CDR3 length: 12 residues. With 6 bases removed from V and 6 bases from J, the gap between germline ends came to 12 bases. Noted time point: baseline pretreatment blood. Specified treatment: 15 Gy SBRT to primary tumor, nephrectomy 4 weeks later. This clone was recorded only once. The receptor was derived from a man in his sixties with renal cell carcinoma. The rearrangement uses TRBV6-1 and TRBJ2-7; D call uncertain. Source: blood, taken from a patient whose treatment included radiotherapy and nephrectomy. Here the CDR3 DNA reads TGTGCCAGCAGGCCGACCTTATTCGAGCAGTACTTC. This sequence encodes CASRPTLFEQYF.